This TCR beta chain was sequenced in a study of blood T cells in healthy people across ages. Study-wide context: Capture via template switching afforded approximately one barcoded beta molecule per two T cells.

Alongside a J-beta primer mix, a sample-barcoded 5' primer served in a second PCR lasting roughly 6 to 11 cycles. Every molecule of cDNA carried a tag from a template-switch adaptor with 12 random nucleotides. TCRdb called the 5' RACE reads again in MiXCR, with one record for every CDR3 protein. The data contain about 1.4 million distinct CDR3 sequences, roughly 59% of them singletons. From germline, CDR1 is SGHVS and CDR2 FNYEAQ. The ends lost 2 bases at V and 4 bases at J; junction bases unmatched: 13. The CDR3 consists of 18 residues. Caucasian individuals from Russia who were healthy and aged about 6 to 95 acted as donors.

This TCR derives from a man aged 18 to 29 in good health. This chain uses TRBV7-6 with TRBJ2-1, with 8 nucleotides matching TRBD2. Specimen: blood. The CDR3 DNA reads as TGTGCCAGCAGCTTAACCCCGCTGGGGAGCGGGAGTTACAATGAGCAGTTCTTC. Encoded protein: CASSLTPLGSGSYNEQFF. The variable domain in full, with the rest retrieved from reference TRBV7-6 and TRBJ2-1, is GAGVSQSPRYKVTKRGQDVALRCDPISGHVSLYWYRQALGQGPEFLTYFNYEAQQDKSGLPNDRFSAERPEGSISTLTIQRTEQRDSAMYRCASSLTPLGSGSYNEQFFGPGTRLTVL.